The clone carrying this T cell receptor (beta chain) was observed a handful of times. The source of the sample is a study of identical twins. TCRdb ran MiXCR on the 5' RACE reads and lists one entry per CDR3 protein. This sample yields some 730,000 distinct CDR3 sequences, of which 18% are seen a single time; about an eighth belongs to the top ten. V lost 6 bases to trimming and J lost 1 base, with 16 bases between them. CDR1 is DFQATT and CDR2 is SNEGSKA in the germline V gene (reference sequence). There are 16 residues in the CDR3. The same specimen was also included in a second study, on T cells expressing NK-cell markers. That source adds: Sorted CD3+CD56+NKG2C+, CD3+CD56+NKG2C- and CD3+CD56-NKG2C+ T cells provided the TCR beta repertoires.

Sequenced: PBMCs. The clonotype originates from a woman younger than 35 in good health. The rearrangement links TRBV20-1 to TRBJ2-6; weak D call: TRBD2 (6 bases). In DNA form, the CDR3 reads TGCAGTGCCTTAAACGGGGGAGTTTCTGGGGCCAACGTCCTGACTTTC. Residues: CSALNGGVSGANVLTF.